This T cell receptor (beta chain) derives from a study of T cell responses to AZD1222 COVID-19 vaccine. The V gene's germline CDR1 is SEHNR and CDR2 FQNEAQ (reference sequence). Trimming took 1 base from V and 6 from J, leaving 4 bases between them. This CDR3 comprises 13 residues. This table comes from immunoSEQ multiplex PCR, and its TCRdb copy is limited to in-frame clones, with some not included. Of around 170,000 clones listed, about 90% are singletons. With regard to this clone: Antigen: not known. Other DNA sequences in this sample translate to the same CDR3.

General study findings and limits: After the peak T cell response, and only then, were repertoires sampled. White British ancestry dominated among donors, who included more females, and clonal diversity was possibly underestimated.

This sequence was found in an adult who received the AZD1222 COVID-19 vaccine. This chain connects TRBV7-9 to TRBJ1-6; D call uncertain. The sample consisted of peripheral blood, taken 28 days after the second AZD1222 dose. CDR3 sequence (DNA): TGTGCCAGCAGCTTAGTTGGTAATTCACCCCTCCACTTT. Its protein product is CASSLVGNSPLHF.